The 9 T cell receptor beta chains below all came from one sample that was sequenced in a study of blood T cell repertoires in COVID-19. Here immunoSEQ multiplex PCR was the method, and the copy in TCRdb shows in-frame clones only, minus some. Of hundreds of thousands of clones in the sample, around 89% are singletons; the top ten hold roughly 4.3%. Sequences were obtained from peripheral blood. Receptors originate from a woman under 40 with acute or convalescent COVID-19.

This clone came up once. The chain links TRBV5-1 to TRBJ2-7; D is perhaps TRBD1 (6 bases). Per the germline V gene, CDR1 is SGHRS and CDR2 is YFSETQ. The CDR3 is made up of 15 amino acids. The V gene lost 4 bases and the J gene lost 5 bases, with 19 bases spanning the gap. Here the CDR3 DNA reads TGCGCCAGCAGCCGCTCCCAGGGGACCGTCCACGAGCAGTACTTC. Translation: CASSRSQGTVHEQYF.

The rearrangement links TRBV2 to TRBJ2-5; 7 nucleotides line up with TRBD1. Germline V gives CDR1 SNHLY, CDR2 FYNNEI. This CDR3 is built from 14 residues. Trimming removed 4 bases from V and 5 bases from J; junction bases left unmatched: 7. DNA for the CDR3: TGTGCCAGCAGTGTAGGGGGCGCGACGGAGACCCAGTACTTC. This sequence encodes CASSVGGATETQYF.

This chain links TRBV24-1 with TRBJ1-1; TRBD1 is a possible D gene (6 bases). CDR1 and CDR2 from the germline V gene are KGHDR and SFDVKD. V was shortened by 10 bases and J by 6 bases, with 20 bases between the two germline ends. This CDR3 region has 14 residues. CDR3 nucleotides: TGTGCCACTATAAGCAGGGGTACTTGCGCTGAAGCTTTCTTT. Amino acid sequence: CATISRGTCAEAFF.

The CDR3 sequence is CASSPGVEWTEAFF. CDR3 nucleotide sequence: TGTGCCAGCAGTCCGGGGGTAGAATGGACTGAAGCTTTCTTT. The chain carries TRBV27 and TRBJ1-1, with D possibly being TRBD1 (5 bases). Germline loops: CDR1 MNHEY, CDR2 SMNVEV (reference sequence). This CDR3 region has 14 residues. V lost 5 bases and J lost 5, with 15 bases in between.

The J gene is TRBJ2-1, the V gene TRBV18, with 8 bases lining up with TRBD1. The CDR3 loop spans 13 amino acids. J lost 9 bases, V lost 5 bases, and 6 bases had no gene match. The germline CDR1 and CDR2 sequences are KGHSH and LQKENI. In DNA form, the CDR3 reads TGTGCCAGCTCAAACACAGGGGGAGGTGAGCAGTTCTTC. It yields the protein CASSNTGGGEQFF.

The chain recombines TRBV20-1 with TRBJ2-3; 11 positions agree with TRBD2. CDR1 is DFQATT and CDR2 is SNEGSKA in the germline V gene (reference sequence). Trimming removed 3 bases from V and 4 bases from J; junction bases left unmatched: 12. The CDR3 loop spans 17 amino acids. The CDR3 DNA sequence: TGCAGTGCTAGTGTTTCCTCGGGGACTAGCGGCTCAGATACGCAGTATTTT. This codes for CSASVSSGTSGSDTQYF.

The V and J genes are TRBV7-3 and TRBJ2-1; 8 bases are a match to TRBD2. Germline CDR1 and CDR2: SGHTA and FQGTGA. The CDR3 is 17 residues long. The V segment lost 4 bases and the J segment 3 bases; nucleotides outside the gene matches: 11. The CDR3 region has the DNA TGTGCCAGCAGCTCCAAACCGACTAGCGCCAACTACAATGAGCAGTTCTTC. It translates to CASSSKPTSANYNEQFF.

V is TRBV29-1 and J is TRBJ2-1; possibly TRBD1 for D (6 bases). V shed 4 bases and J shed 2 bases, with 12 bases lying between them. This CDR3 has 14 residues. Germline CDR1 is SQVTM and CDR2 is ANQGSEA. CDR3 sequence reads: CSVAAGVPYNEQFF. For the CDR3, the DNA is TGCAGCGTTGCCGCAGGGGTTCCCTACAATGAGCAGTTCTTC.

This chain connects TRBV9 to TRBJ1-1; D remains unclear. Trimming pared 0 bases from V and 0 bases from J, leaving 6 bases between. The CDR3 is 14 residues long. The germline gives CDR1 SGDLS, CDR2 YYNGEE. CDR3 protein: CASSVGHVNTEAFF. CDR3 coding DNA: TGTGCCAGCAGCGTAGGGCACGTGAACACTGAAGCTTTCTTT. Combining the CDR3 with reference TRBV9 and TRBJ1-1 gives the whole variable domain DSGVTQTPKHLITATGQRVTLRCSPRSGDLSVYWYQQSLDQGLQFLIQYYNGEERAKGNILERFSAQQFPDLHSELNLSSLELGDSALYFCASSVGHVNTEAFFGQGTRLTVV.